The 32 T cell receptor beta chains below were found in one sample sequenced in a study of identical twins. TCRdb redid the calling of the 5' RACE reads with MiXCR, one entry per CDR3 protein. This table holds some 570,000 distinct CDR3 sequences, around 24% found once. The data also belong to a second study, concerning yellow fever vaccine responses in identical twins.

Sequencing was done on a sample of CD4+ T cells sorted from blood. The receptors stem from a woman between 18 and 29 years old in good health.

V usage is TRBV6-4 and J usage is TRBJ2-1; 11 nucleotides align to TRBD2. The CDR3 spans 13 residues. After removal of 4 bases from V and 9 bases from J, the junction contained 2 bases not matched to a gene. The germline V gene has CDR1 MRHNA and CDR2 SNTAGT. CDR3 bases: TGTGCCAGCAGTGTGCTAGCGGGGGGTGAGCAGTTCTTC. Its translation: CASSVLAGGEQFF.

This clonotype turned up a few times. The rearrangement links TRBV15 to TRBJ1-3; TRBD1 agrees at 7 bases. Germline CDR1 and CDR2: LNHNV and YYDKDF (reference sequence). Losses at the gene ends were 4 bases for V and 3 bases for J; bases not matched to a gene: 6. The CDR3 is made up of 15 amino acids. The CDR3 loop is CATSNQQGFGNTIYF. DNA of the CDR3: TGTGCCACCAGCAATCAACAGGGGTTTGGAAACACCATATATTTT. The full variable domain, completed using reference TRBV15 and TRBJ1-3, is DAMVIQNPRYQVTQFGKPVTLSCSQTLNHNVMYWYQQKSSQAPKLLFHYYDKDFNNEADTPDNFQSRRPNTSFCFLDIRSPGLGDTAMYLCATSNQQGFGNTIYFGEGSWLTVV.

This sequence joins TRBV12-3 or TRBV12-4 and TRBJ1-6; perhaps TRBD1 as D (6 bases). The length of the CDR3 is 14 residues. Trimming took off 6 bases at V and 4 bases at J, with 10 bases between the two ends. The CDR3 DNA sequence: TGTGCCAGCAGCCGACAGGATTATAATTCACCCCTCCACTTT. Protein product: CASSRQDYNSPLHF.

This clonotype was detected a few times. The chain is built from TRBV10-3 and TRBJ2-7; tentatively, D is TRBD1 (6 bases). CDR1 ENHRY and CDR2 SYGVKD come from the germline V gene. Trimming cost V 6 bases and J 7 bases, with 16 bases left between them. The CDR3 covers 13 residues. The DNA for the CDR3 is TGTGCCATCAGCCGGGACACCCTGGGAGAGCAGTACGTC. Encoded protein: CAISRDTLGEQYV.

The chain couples TRBV20-1 to TRBJ1-2, with D possibly being TRBD1 (5 bases). Trimming took off 2 bases at V and 2 bases at J, with 15 bases between the two ends. The germline V gene encodes CDR1 DFQATT and CDR2 SNEGSKA (reference sequence). This CDR3 comprises 15 residues. CDR3 amino acids: CSARPAGLLNYGYTF. The CDR3 DNA follows: TGCAGTGCTAGACCCGCGGGACTGTTGAACTATGGCTACACCTTC.

This clonotype was counted only a few times. V is TRBV20-1 and J is TRBJ1-3; D unresolved. The V end was cut by 3 bases, the J end by 4 bases, with 4 bases between. The CDR3 covers 11 residues. Germline V CDR1 and CDR2: DFQATT, SNEGSKA (reference sequence). The CDR3 sequence: CSARSGNTIYF. The CDR3 DNA is TGCAGTGCTAGGTCGGGAAACACCATATATTTT.

The V call is TRBV6-1, the J call TRBJ2-5; tentative D call: TRBD1 (6 bases). The CDR3 has 15 amino acids. V lost 3 bases and J 1 base, leaving 12 bases between the germline ends. CDR1 MNHNS and CDR2 SASEGT come from the germline V gene. The CDR3 coding sequence is TGTGCCAGCAGTGAGAACGGACAGAGCCAAGAGACCCAGTACTTC. Translated: CASSENGQSQETQYF.

This clonotype was counted only a few times. This sequence joins TRBV6-1 and TRBJ2-1; 7 positions agree with TRBD2. Trimming took 3 bases from V and 5 from J; bases not matched to a gene: 16. This CDR3 is 18 amino acids long. Germline assignment: CDR1 MNHNS and CDR2 SASEGT. The CDR3, as DNA: TGTGCCAGCAGTGACAGGACGACCGGGACTAAGAGGGACAATGAGCAGTTCTTC. It translates to CASSDRTTGTKRDNEQFF.

This clonotype has only a few counts. The rearrangement links TRBV20-1 to TRBJ1-1, with D possibly matching TRBD1 (5 bases). Trimming pared 0 bases from V and 3 bases from J, leaving 8 bases between. CDR1 DFQATT and CDR2 SNEGSKA come from the germline V gene (reference sequence). This CDR3 has 13 residues. The CDR3 sequence is CSARDQGDTEAFF. The CDR3 DNA reads as TGCAGTGCTAGAGATCAGGGAGACACTGAAGCTTTCTTT.

This clonotype was picked up a small number of times. This chain joins TRBV4-1 and TRBJ1-2; the D is unclear. This CDR3 spans 13 amino acids. V lost 3 bases, J lost 4 bases, and 9 bases lay in between. Germline CDR1 MGHRA, CDR2 YSYEKL. The CDR3 loop reads CASSHDSPYGYTF. The CDR3 nucleotides are TGCGCCAGCAGCCACGACTCCCCCTATGGCTACACCTTC.

The chain recombines TRBV24-1 with TRBJ2-3, with 13 nucleotides matching TRBD2. J gave up 0 bases and V 3 bases, and 8 bases lay outside the gene matches. CDR1 and CDR2 (germline): KGHDR, SFDVKD. This CDR3 has 19 amino acids. As DNA, the CDR3 is TGTGCCACCAGTGATCCCTCCCTGACTAGCGGGGGGAGCACAGATACGCAGTATTTT. Its translation is CATSDPSLTSGGSTDTQYF.

The V and J genes are TRBV5-1 and TRBJ1-6; 7 bases are a match to TRBD1. Per the germline V gene, CDR1 is SGHRS and CDR2 is YFSETQ. J gave up 9 bases and V 0 bases, and 15 bases lay outside the gene matches. The CDR3 extends over 18 amino acids. In DNA, the CDR3 is TGCGCCAGCAGCTTGGGGGAAATCAACAGGGGAAGGACTTCACCCCTCCACTTT. Amino acid sequence: CASSLGEINRGRTSPLHF.

The sample holds many counts of this clonotype. J is TRBJ1-2 and V is TRBV15, with TRBD1 identical over 7 bases. V shed 0 bases and J 6 bases; nucleotides not matched to a gene: 7. CDR1 and CDR2 from the germline V gene are LNHNV and YYDKDF (reference sequence). This CDR3 has 15 residues. The CDR3 bases are TGTGCCACCAGCAGAGATACAGGGGATGTCGATGGCTACACCTTC. This encodes CATSRDTGDVDGYTF.

This rearrangement joins TRBV29-1 to TRBJ2-2, with D tentatively TRBD2 (6 bases). Trimming removed 4 bases at V and 0 bases at J, with 24 bases between. CDR1 and CDR2 from the germline V gene are SQVTM and ANQGSEA. CDR3 length: 19 amino acids. For the CDR3, the DNA is TGCAGCGTTGTTTTATGGAGCGGGCGAGGGGTTTCGAACACCGGGGAGCTGTTTTTT. Residues: CSVVLWSGRGVSNTGELFF.

This clonotype was observed a single time. The V call is TRBV19, the J call TRBJ2-1; 11 nucleotides align to TRBD2. The germline V gene has CDR1 LNHDA and CDR2 SQIVND (reference sequence). The V and J ends lost 10 bases and 4 bases, in that order; junction bases with no gene match: 9. The CDR3 has 15 amino acids. The CDR3 sequence: CATLPRLAGYNEQFF. CDR3 nucleotides: TGTGCCACTCTACCACGACTAGCGGGATACAATGAGCAGTTCTTC.

As concerns this clonotype: An end of the junction differs from the germline gene, which may be a read error. The V gene is TRBV27, the J gene TRBJ1-2; the match to TRBD1 covers 8 bases. The CDR3 consists of 19 residues. Germline V gene data show CDR1 as MNHEY and CDR2 as SMNVEV (reference sequence). DNA of the CDR3: TGCACCAGCAGTTTATGCGGAAAGGCGGACAGGGTGTCTAACTATGGCTACACCTTC. Amino acid sequence: CTSSLCGKADRVSNYGYTF.

This clonotype was found a few times. The CDR3 DNA sequence: TGCAGCGTTGAACAGGGTTTAACTGAAGCTTTCTTT. The encoded protein is CSVEQGLTEAFF. V usage is TRBV29-1 and J usage is TRBJ1-1, with D possibly being TRBD1 (5 bases). The CDR3 runs 12 residues. Trimming cost V 2 bases and J 5 bases, with 9 bases left between them. Germline-derived CDR1 and CDR2 are SQVTM and ANQGSEA.

The rearrangement links TRBV28 to TRBJ2-7; TRBD2 agrees at 10 bases. Per the germline V gene, CDR1 is MDHEN and CDR2 is SYDVKM. The CDR3 is 15 amino acids. V dropped 1 base and J dropped 7; count of bases not matched to a gene: 7. The CDR3 bases are TGTGCCAGCAGTTTATTTGCTAGCGGGAGCGGGGAGCAGTACTTC. Translating gives CASSLFASGSGEQYF.

The sample holds one count of this clonotype. One junction end disagrees with the germline gene, perhaps due to a read error. The gene calls are TRBV10-3 and TRBJ2-1; D gene unclear. There are 13 residues in the CDR3. Germline V gene sequence: CDR1 ENHRY, CDR2 SYGVKD. CDR3 amino acids: CAISVDSDNEQFF. CDR3 DNA: TGTGCCATCAGTGTTGACTCCGACAATGAGCAGTTCTTC.

This clonotype has only a few counts. The chain couples TRBV2 to TRBJ2-3; 8 bases line up with TRBD1. J was trimmed by 4 bases and V by 8 bases; bases with no gene match: 5. CDR3 length: 13 residues. Germline values: CDR1 SNHLY, CDR2 FYNNEI. The CDR3 region has the DNA TGTGCCAGCGCGGACAGGGACCCAGATACGCAGTATTTT. Its translation is CASADRDPDTQYF.

The genes are TRBV2 and TRBJ1-3; D is uncertain. V lost 8 bases, J lost 4 bases, and 21 bases lay in between. From germline, CDR1 is SNHLY and CDR2 FYNNEI. CDR3 length equals 16 residues. The CDR3 reads CASAPLPGKGGNTIYF. DNA for the CDR3: TGTGCCAGCGCACCATTACCTGGAAAAGGGGGAAACACCATATATTTT.

There are a few counts of this clonotype. The chain joins TRBV14 to TRBJ1-6; unclear D gene. The CDR3 consists of 15 residues. The V gene lost 0 bases and the J gene lost 10 bases, with 13 bases spanning the gap. Per the germline V gene, CDR1 is SGHDN and CDR2 is FVKESK. The DNA for the CDR3 is TGTGCCAGCAGCCAAGATACCCTACCCGTATCACCCCTCCACTTT. Encoded protein: CASSQDTLPVSPLHF.

This clonotype was found a few times. This chain uses TRBV4-1 with TRBJ1-1, with D unresolved. Trimming shortened V by 4 bases and J by 1 base, and 16 bases separated the two germline ends. Per the germline V gene, CDR1 is MGHRA and CDR2 is YSYEKL. The CDR3 sequence is 16 residues long. The CDR3 DNA reads as TGCGCCAGCAGCCCAACCGAGAGAAGGAGGAACACTGAAGCTTTCTTT. Amino acids: CASSPTERRRNTEAFF.

V usage is TRBV20-1 and J usage is TRBJ2-1; weak D call: TRBD2 (6 bases). This CDR3 has 17 residues. V lost 1 base and J 2 bases, leaving 18 bases between the germline ends. CDR1 DFQATT and CDR2 SNEGSKA come from the germline V gene (reference sequence). The CDR3 nucleotides are TGCAGTGCTAGAGCTTTACGAATCGGCGGGGCCTACAATGAGCAGTTCTTC. Protein sequence: CSARALRIGGAYNEQFF.

The J gene is TRBJ2-4, the V gene TRBV5-1, with D tentatively TRBD1 or TRBD2 (5 bases each). The CDR3 totals 16 residues. Germline assignment: CDR1 SGHRS and CDR2 YFSETQ. V dropped 0 bases and J dropped 1 base, with 11 bases sitting between them. The CDR3 DNA sequence: TGCGCCAGCAGCTTGGGAGGGGCAGGGGCCAAAAACATTCAGTACTTC. Its translation is CASSLGGAGAKNIQYF.

The rearrangement links TRBV6-1 to TRBJ2-5; a weak D match, TRBD1 (6 bases). From germline, CDR1 is MNHNS and CDR2 SASEGT. Trimming took off 0 bases at V and 2 bases at J, with 13 bases between the two ends. CDR3 size: 16 residues. The CDR3 here is CASSEAVRTAQETQYF. The CDR3 coding sequence is TGTGCCAGCAGTGAAGCGGTCAGGACAGCTCAAGAGACCCAGTACTTC.

The chain employs TRBV23-1 and TRBJ2-5; perhaps TRBD2 as D (6 bases). Being an ORF, TRBV23-1 has a function that is uncertain. Trimming removed 2 bases at V and 0 bases at J, with 10 bases between. The CDR3 totals 15 residues. CDR3 sequence reads: CASSQPEGHQETQYF. The CDR3, as DNA: TGCGCCAGCAGTCAACCGGAGGGGCACCAAGAGACCCAGTACTTC.

The genes are TRBV18 and TRBJ2-1, with a weak D call TRBD2 (6 bases). Trimming took 5 bases from V and 12 from J, leaving 14 bases between them. This CDR3 has 12 amino acids. CDR1 and CDR2 from the germline V gene are KGHSH and LQKENI. The CDR3 spells CASSTTMGGQFF. The CDR3, as DNA: TGTGCCAGCTCAACCACGATGGGGGGGCAGTTCTTC.

This clonotype has a handful of counts. The rearrangement links TRBV9 to TRBJ1-1; 8 bases agree with TRBD1. The CDR3 contains 14 residues. V shed 4 bases and J 3 bases; nucleotides not matched to a gene: 5. Germline values: CDR1 SGDLS, CDR2 YYNGEE. The CDR3 here is CASSPATGDTEAFF. DNA for the CDR3: TGTGCCAGCAGCCCCGCGACAGGGGACACTGAAGCTTTCTTT.

The chain carries TRBV10-3 and TRBJ2-2; tentatively, D is TRBD2 (6 bases). V lost 6 bases and J 4 bases, leaving 9 bases between the germline ends. This CDR3 is 13 amino acids long. CDR1 and CDR2 (germline): ENHRY, SYGVKD. CDR3 protein: CAISNGGTGELFF. CDR3 coding DNA: TGTGCCATCAGCAACGGGGGCACCGGGGAGCTGTTTTTT.

This clonotype has just a few counts. The chain links TRBV7-2 to TRBJ2-7; 12 bases match TRBD2. The germline V gene has CDR1 SGHTA and CDR2 FQGNSA. The CDR3 covers 15 residues. V gave up 3 bases and J gave up 5 bases; unmatched junction bases: 5. The CDR3 loop is CASSFLAGGPHEQYF. The CDR3 DNA reads TGTGCCAGCAGCTTCCTAGCGGGAGGGCCGCACGAGCAGTACTTC.

V usage is TRBV5-1 and J usage is TRBJ1-2, with 7 bases aligning to TRBD1. The trim removed 4 bases at V and 5 bases at J, leaving 8 bases unmatched. The CDR3 has 14 residues. Germline assignment: CDR1 SGHRS and CDR2 YFSETQ. CDR3 in amino acids: CASSIGTAMYGYTF. In DNA, the CDR3 is TGCGCCAGCAGCATCGGGACAGCCATGTATGGCTACACCTTC.